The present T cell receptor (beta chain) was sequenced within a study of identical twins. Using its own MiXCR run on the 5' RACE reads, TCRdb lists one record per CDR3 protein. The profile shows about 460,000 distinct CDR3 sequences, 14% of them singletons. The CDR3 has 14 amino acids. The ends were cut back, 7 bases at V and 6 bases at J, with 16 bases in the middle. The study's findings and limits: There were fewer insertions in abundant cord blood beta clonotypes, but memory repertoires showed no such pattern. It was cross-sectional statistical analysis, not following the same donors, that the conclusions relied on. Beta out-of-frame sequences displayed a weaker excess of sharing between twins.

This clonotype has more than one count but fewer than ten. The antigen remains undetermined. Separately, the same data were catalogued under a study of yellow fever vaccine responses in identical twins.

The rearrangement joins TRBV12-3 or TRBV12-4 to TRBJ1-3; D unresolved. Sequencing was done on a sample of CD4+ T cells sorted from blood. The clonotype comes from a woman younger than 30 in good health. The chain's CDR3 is CASNPSAAENTIYF. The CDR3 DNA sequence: TGTGCCAGCAATCCGTCGGCTGCGGAAAACACCATATATTTT.